This is a list of T cell receptor beta chains from one sample in a study of blood T cell repertoires in COVID-19. Sequenced by immunoSEQ multiplex PCR; TCRdb stores in-frame clones only, minus some. The sample includes about 56,000 clones, nearly 90% seen only once; the top ten take less than 50%. What was sequenced was peripheral blood. The receptors come from a woman between 55 and 75 years old with COVID-19, enrolled during active disease. CDR3s include the opening cysteine and the closing phenylalanine or tryptophan. The order of the fields is J gene, V gene, clone size, D gene, CDR3 DNA, CDR3 protein. D genes are given only for firm matches. Clone size is stated in some rows and not others, as once, few, many or a class when expanded.

j_gene: TRBJ1-1; v_gene: TRBV11-2; abundance: -; d_gene: -; CDR3nt: TGTGCCAGCAGCCCCTTCGGGGGGCAAAACACTGAAGCTTTCTTT; CDR3aa: CASSPFGGQNTEAFF
j_gene: TRBJ1-1; v_gene: TRBV7-9; abundance: -; d_gene: TRBD1; CDR3nt: TGTGCCAGCAGCGACCCACAGGGGACGGACACTGAAGCTTTCTTT; CDR3aa: CASSDPQGTDTEAFF
j_gene: TRBJ2-7; v_gene: TRBV7-9; abundance: -; d_gene: TRBD1; CDR3nt: TGTGCCAGCAGCTCGCCGGTCGGACAGGGGGCCGGCGAGCAGTACTTC; CDR3aa: CASSSPVGQGAGEQYF
j_gene: TRBJ2-1; v_gene: TRBV29-1; abundance: -; d_gene: -; CDR3nt: TGCAGCGGCAGGTCTCCCCTCTACAATGAGCAGTTCTTC; CDR3aa: CSGRSPLYNEQFF
j_gene: TRBJ2-6; v_gene: TRBV7-9; abundance: -; d_gene: TRBD1; CDR3nt: TGTGCCAGCACCCCGACAGGGGGCAGCTCTGGGGCCAACGTCCTGACTTTC; CDR3aa: CASTPTGGSSGANVLTF
j_gene: TRBJ2-1; v_gene: TRBV5-1; abundance: -; d_gene: -; CDR3nt: TGCGCCAGCAGCTTTGGAGGGGCTGAGCAGTTCTTC; CDR3aa: CASSFGGAEQFF
j_gene: TRBJ1-6; v_gene: TRBV7-9; abundance: -; d_gene: TRBD1; CDR3nt: TGTGCCAGCAGCCCAACCCGGGACAGTAATTCACCCCTCCACTTT; CDR3aa: CASSPTRDSNSPLHF
j_gene: TRBJ1-3; v_gene: TRBV11-2; abundance: -; d_gene: -; CDR3nt: TGTGCCAGCAGCTTACGGGGGACTACTGGAAACACCATATATTTT; CDR3aa: CASSLRGTTGNTIYF
j_gene: TRBJ2-3; v_gene: TRBV5-5; abundance: once; d_gene: -; CDR3nt: TGTGCCAGCAGCTTAGTGGGGGCAGGGGCAGATACGCAGTATTTT; CDR3aa: CASSLVGAGADTQYF
j_gene: TRBJ2-3; v_gene: TRBV7-2; abundance: -; d_gene: -; CDR3nt: TGTGCCAGCAGCCCCAGCCTCGTAGGGGCGCAGTATTTT; CDR3aa: CASSPSLVGAQYF
j_gene: TRBJ1-3; v_gene: TRBV6-5; abundance: -; d_gene: -; CDR3nt: TGTGCCACCCTGGTCAGCTCTGGAAACACCATATATTTT; CDR3aa: CATLVSSGNTIYF
j_gene: TRBJ2-2; v_gene: TRBV11-3; abundance: -; d_gene: TRBD1; CDR3nt: TGTGCCAGCAGCTTAGATTGGGGACAGGGAGTTACCGGGGAGCTGTTTTTT; CDR3aa: CASSLDWGQGVTGELFF